This entry lists 5 T cell receptor beta chains sequenced from one sample in a study of blood T cell repertoires in COVID-19. Sequencing used immunoSEQ multiplex PCR; TCRdb keeps in-frame clones, though not all of them. Of over 250,000 clones in the sample, approximately 90% are singletons; the top ten hold around 1.1%. The material sequenced was PBMCs or T cells enriched from blood (not recorded which). The receptor source for this set is a woman aged 25 to 39 who had recovered from COVID-19.

This clone is a singleton in its sample. The CDR3 nucleotides read TGTGCCAGCAGCCTTAGCTTCAATCCGGGACAGATCTACAATGAGCAGTTCTTC. Protein sequence: CASSLSFNPGQIYNEQFF. This chain connects TRBV7-8 to TRBJ2-1; TRBD1 matches at 7 bases. Germline V gene data show CDR1 as SGHVS and CDR2 as FQNEAQ. V shed 5 bases and J 3 bases; nucleotides not matched to a gene: 16. CDR3 length: 18 amino acids.

The chain links TRBV7-6 to TRBJ2-1, with D possibly TRBD2 on 6 matching bases. Germline CDR1 reads SGHVS; CDR2 reads FNYEAQ. Trimming took 0 bases from V and 4 from J, leaving 13 bases between them. The length of the CDR3 is 16 residues. CDR3 sequence: CASSLAGTVFYNEQFF. CDR3 DNA sequence: TGTGCCAGCAGCTTAGCCGGGACTGTATTTTACAATGAGCAGTTCTTC.

In this sample, this clone turned up once. The V and J genes are TRBV7-2 and TRBJ2-3; 9 positions match TRBD1. V trimming: 6 bases; J trimming: 6 bases; junction bases outside the gene matches: 7. Germline values: CDR1 SGHTA, CDR2 FQGNSA. There are 14 residues in the CDR3. The CDR3 DNA sequence: TGTGCCAGCAGACGAGACAGGGGGGCCGATACGCAGTATTTT. Protein sequence: CASRRDRGADTQYF.

This chain links TRBV28 with TRBJ2-5; D is unclear. Deletions cut 0 bases from V and 4 bases from J, with 12 bases between. Germline loops: CDR1 MDHEN, CDR2 SYDVKM. This CDR3 spans 15 amino acids. CDR3 sequence (DNA): TGTGCCAGCAGTTTATGGTCGCAGGAAGGAGAGACCCAGTACTTC. Translation: CASSLWSQEGETQYF.

Only one count was recorded for this clone. The chain combines TRBV7-9 with TRBJ2-3; no clear D gene. Per the germline V gene, CDR1 is SEHNR and CDR2 is FQNEAQ (reference sequence). This CDR3 region has 16 residues. The V end was cut by 5 bases, the J end by 1 base, with 16 bases between. CDR3 loop: CASSEIRAPGTDTQYF. The CDR3 DNA sequence: TGTGCCAGCAGCGAAATTAGAGCCCCGGGCACAGATACGCAGTATTTT. Full variable domain (missing parts from reference TRBV7-9 and TRBJ2-3): DTGVSQNPRHKITKRGQNVTFRCDPISEHNRLYWYRQTLGQGPEFLTYFQNEAQLEKSRLLSDRFSAERPKGSFSTLEIQRTEQGDSAMYLCASSEIRAPGTDTQYFGPGTRLTVL.